The rows below give T cell receptor beta chains drawn from one sample of a study of memory CD4+ T cells and cytomegalovirus serostatus. Some clones are missing from TCRdb's copy, which holds only in-frame ones; the method was immunoSEQ multiplex PCR. The sample holds just over 25,000 clones, 75% seen once. Material for sequencing was memory CD4+ T cells from blood. These receptors came from an adult in good health and CMV-seronegative. CDR3s include the opening cysteine and the closing phenylalanine or tryptophan. D genes are given only for firm matches. Only some rows state a clone size, as once, few, many or a class for expanded clones.

CDR3 protein: CVGRPVTLTEAFF; CDR3 DNA: TGTGTCGGCCGACCAGTTACCCTCACTGAAGCTTTCTTT; D gene: -; clone size: few; J gene: TRBJ1-1; V gene: TRBV30
CDR3 protein: CASSQDKDRAGGSSPLHF; CDR3 DNA: TGCGCCAGCAGCCAAGACAAAGATCGGGCAGGGGGCAGTTCACCCCTCCACTTT; D gene: TRBD1; clone size: -; J gene: TRBJ1-6; V gene: TRBV4-3
CDR3 protein: CSVAGQAGANVLTF; CDR3 DNA: TGCAGCGTCGCGGGCCAGGCTGGGGCCAACGTCCTGACTTTC; D gene: -; clone size: -; J gene: TRBJ2-6; V gene: TRBV29-1
CDR3 protein: CASSFSGSDEQFF; CDR3 DNA: TGTGCCAGCAGCTTTTCCGGGAGCGATGAGCAGTTCTTC; D gene: -; clone size: -; J gene: TRBJ2-1; V gene: TRBV7-9
CDR3 protein: CASSLGGGNNQPQHF; CDR3 DNA: TGCGCCAGCAGCTTAGGAGGGGGTAACAATCAGCCCCAGCATTTT; D gene: -; clone size: -; J gene: TRBJ1-5; V gene: TRBV5-1
CDR3 protein: CASSLAGKGGNTIYF; CDR3 DNA: TGTGCCAGCAGTCTCGCCGGGAAGGGAGGAAACACCATATATTTT; D gene: -; clone size: -; J gene: TRBJ1-3; V gene: TRBV6-1
CDR3 protein: CASSHNIGEDEQFF; CDR3 DNA: TGTGCCAGCAGCCACAACATAGGGGAAGATGAGCAGTTCTTC; D gene: -; clone size: -; J gene: TRBJ2-1; V gene: TRBV11-2
CDR3 protein: CASRIDWNTGELFF; CDR3 DNA: TGTGCCAGCAGAATAGACTGGAACACCGGGGAGCTGTTTTTT; D gene: -; clone size: -; J gene: TRBJ2-2; V gene: TRBV6-4
CDR3 protein: CASSRGSGSQETQYF; CDR3 DNA: TGTGCCAGCAGCAGGGGTAGCGGGAGCCAAGAGACCCAGTACTTC; D gene: -; clone size: -; J gene: TRBJ2-5; V gene: TRBV21-1
CDR3 protein: CASSLASSGGQETQYF; CDR3 DNA: TGTGCCAGCAGCTTAGCTTCTAGCGGGGGTCAAGAGACCCAGTACTTC; D gene: TRBD2; clone size: -; J gene: TRBJ2-5; V gene: TRBV11-2
CDR3 protein: CASSPPSQGRRGEQYF; CDR3 DNA: TGTGCCAGCTCACCACCCTCACAGGGACGCCGCGGCGAGCAGTACTTC; D gene: -; clone size: -; J gene: TRBJ2-7; V gene: TRBV18
CDR3 protein: CASSVRAYQPQHF; CDR3 DNA: TGTGCCAGCAGTGTCAGGGCCTATCAGCCCCAGCATTTT; D gene: -; clone size: -; J gene: TRBJ1-5; V gene: TRBV27
CDR3 protein: CASRGVASSYEQYF; CDR3 DNA: TGCGCCAGCCGCGGTGTGGCGAGCTCCTACGAGCAGTACTTC; D gene: -; clone size: -; J gene: TRBJ2-7; V gene: TRBV5-1
CDR3 protein: CASTPWGNYGYTF; CDR3 DNA: TGTGCCAGCACCCCCTGGGGAAACTATGGCTACACCTTC; D gene: -; clone size: few; J gene: TRBJ1-2; V gene: TRBV5-8
CDR3 protein: CASSFVGRINQPQHF; CDR3 DNA: TGTGCCAGCAGTTTTGTCGGTAGAATAAATCAGCCCCAGCATTTT; D gene: -; clone size: -; J gene: TRBJ1-5; V gene: TRBV28
CDR3 protein: CASSEAPPGEYNEKLFF; CDR3 DNA: TGTGCCAGCAGTGAAGCGCCACCCGGGGAGTATAATGAAAAACTGTTTTTT; D gene: -; clone size: -; J gene: TRBJ1-4; V gene: TRBV2
CDR3 protein: CASSQGLQGAQYF; CDR3 DNA: TGTGCCAGCAGCCAAGGATTACAGGGCGCGCAGTACTTC; D gene: -; clone size: few; J gene: TRBJ2-7; V gene: TRBV14
CDR3 protein: CASSQGPGQGLFSNQPQHF; CDR3 DNA: TGCGCCAGCAGCCAAGGCCCGGGACAGGGACTATTTAGCAATCAGCCCCAGCATTTT; D gene: TRBD1; clone size: -; J gene: TRBJ1-5; V gene: TRBV4-1
CDR3 protein: CASRTSGTSSNEQFF; CDR3 DNA: TGTGCCAGCAGGACCTCCGGGACTTCATCGAATGAGCAGTTCTTC; D gene: -; clone size: -; J gene: TRBJ2-1; V gene: TRBV27
CDR3 protein: CASSLEGGPSSSYNSPLHF; CDR3 DNA: TGTGCCAGCAGCTTAGAAGGGGGACCGTCTAGCTCCTATAATTCACCCCTCCACTTT; D gene: -; clone size: -; J gene: TRBJ1-6; V gene: TRBV7-9
CDR3 protein: CASLQGPYEQYF; CDR3 DNA: TGTGCCAGCCTACAGGGGCCCTACGAGCAGTACTTC; D gene: TRBD1; clone size: -; J gene: TRBJ2-7; V gene: TRBV19